This record concerns one T cell receptor beta chain sequence. Its antigen remains undetermined. Base qualities are not at hand, and no much larger clone is one base apart. The record originates from a study of blood T cell repertoires in COVID-19 (dated by TCRdb to the early 2020s). For the study in its entirety: Collaborator samples came from the United States, Italy and Spain and covered acute and convalescent phases of COVID-19. Deeply sampled blood TCRbeta repertoires from subjects exposed to, actively infected with, or recovered from COVID-19 were included in the dataset. A de-identified subject ID, COVID-19 status, age in years and sex were almost always included in the sample metadata. The samples were drawn from the first 160 participants of the ongoing ImmuneRACE study and from roughly 1,300 subjects provided by 6 global collaborators. Where HLA class I and class II types were available, the types were taken from metadata supplied by the sample provider, not from assay-based typing. The repertoires were released in a freely available public database intended as a resource for research on the immune response to SARS-CoV-2. The material from the prospective study consisted of cDNA or gDNA derived from T cells, B-cell-depleted T cells, or PBMCs. Study-wide conclusions, independent of this receptor: The amount of clinical and demographic metadata varied by source and participant and was provided uncurated.

Participants in the prospective study were enrolled through a virtual design, were aged 18 to 89 years, and lived in some 24 United States geographic areas. In the prospective study, participants were assigned to cohorts based on the clinical history participants reported in a screening survey and a study questionnaire. A participant counted as exposed if, within 2 weeks of entering the study, that participant had been in contact with someone who had a PCR-confirmed or clinician-diagnosed COVID-19 case. Each participant in the prospective study had whole blood, serum and a nasopharyngeal or oropharyngeal swab collected by mobile phlebotomists. Over a roughly 2-month period, participants in the prospective study had the option of providing additional blood draws and questionnaires. Before DNA extraction, blood samples from the prospective study were shipped at room temperature or frozen. Measured from the cysteine to the phenylalanine, the CDR3 is 13 residues long. The kept DNA is CDR3 alone, 39 bases in frame from the first base. CDR1 LNHDA and CDR2 SQIVND are derived from the germline V gene (reference sequence). V loses 2 bases of germline sequence and J loses 6 bases, and the interval between the two ends is 10 bases.

TCRbeta CDR3 regions were amplified from genomic DNA using the immunoSEQ Assay, a bias-controlled multiplex PCR. Under the source paper's analysis protocol: Within the assay, amplification of reference gene primers was used to estimate how many nucleated cells each sample contained. To quantify the absolute abundance of each unique TCRbeta CDR3 rearrangement, sequence reads were collapsed and filtered. Productive Simpson clonality was computed per sample as the square root of Simpson's diversity index over productive rearrangements. TCRdb stores this immuneACCESS table with in-frame sequences only. Part of the clones is absent; in the studies checked, under half of the shortfall reflects unresolved V genes, and no reason is known for the rest. That table furnishes V, J and clone size, whereas the DNA furnished D and trimming. In all, the sample holds fewer than 400,000 clones, and 90% of those were seen once. Around 3.9% of the sample goes to the ten largest clones.

This clonotype was sampled from a woman aged 25 to 45 who had been exposed to COVID-19. Sequencing was carried out using PBMCs or T cells enriched from blood (not recorded which). This chain is built from TRBV19 and TRBJ1-2, with TRBD1 tentatively as D gene (6 bases match). The nucleotide sequence reads as follows: TGTGCCAGTAGTATATACAGGGCCGATGGCTACACCTTC. Its amino acids are CASSIYRADGYTF.